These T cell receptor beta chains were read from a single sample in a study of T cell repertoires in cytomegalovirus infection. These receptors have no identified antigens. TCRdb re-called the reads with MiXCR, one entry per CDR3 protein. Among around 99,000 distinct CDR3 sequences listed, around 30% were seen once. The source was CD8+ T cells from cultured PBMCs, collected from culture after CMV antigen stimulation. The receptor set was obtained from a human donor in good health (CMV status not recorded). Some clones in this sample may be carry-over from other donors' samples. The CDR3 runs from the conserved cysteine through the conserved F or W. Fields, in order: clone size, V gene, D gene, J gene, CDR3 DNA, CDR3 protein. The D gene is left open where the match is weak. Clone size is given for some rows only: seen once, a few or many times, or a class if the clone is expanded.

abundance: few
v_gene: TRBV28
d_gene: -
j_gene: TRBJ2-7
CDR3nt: TGTGCCAGCAGTTTTTCAGTCGGGGTTGCCTACGAGCAGTACTTC
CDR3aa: CASSFSVGVAYEQYF

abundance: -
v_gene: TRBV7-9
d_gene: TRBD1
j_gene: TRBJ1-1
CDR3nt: TGTGCCAGCAGCTCCCCGGACAGGGGCACTGAAGCTTTCTTT
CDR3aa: CASSSPDRGTEAFF

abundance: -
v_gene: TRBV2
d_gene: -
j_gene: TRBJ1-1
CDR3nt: TGTGCCAGCAGTGACCCCGGGACGGCTCTATCTGGAGCTTTCTTT
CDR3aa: CASSDPGTALSGAFF

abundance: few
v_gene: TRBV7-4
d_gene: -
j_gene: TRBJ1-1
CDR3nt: TGTGCCAGCACCATAGGGACTGAAGCTTTCTTT
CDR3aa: CASTIGTEAFF

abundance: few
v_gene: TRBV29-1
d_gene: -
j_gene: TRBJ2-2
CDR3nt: TGCAGCGCTGAGGGCACCGGGGAGCTGTTTTTT
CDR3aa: CSAEGTGELFF

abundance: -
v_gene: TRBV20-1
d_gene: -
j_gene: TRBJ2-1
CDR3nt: TGCAGTGCCAGGACGGCCTACAATGAGCAGTTCTTC
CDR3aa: CSARTAYNEQFF

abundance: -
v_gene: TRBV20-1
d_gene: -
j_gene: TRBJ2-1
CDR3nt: TGCAGTGCCACGGGCCCAATCAGTAAGGCTGAGCAGTTCTTC
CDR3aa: CSATGPISKAEQFF

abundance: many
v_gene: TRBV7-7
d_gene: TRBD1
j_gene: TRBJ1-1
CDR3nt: TGTGCCAGCAGCTTAGAGAAACCGGGACAGGGGGCGAGGGCTTTCTTT
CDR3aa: CASSLEKPGQGARAFF

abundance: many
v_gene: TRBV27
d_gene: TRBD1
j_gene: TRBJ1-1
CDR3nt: TGTGCCAGTAAGGACAGGGCAAGAACTGAAGCTTTCTTT
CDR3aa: CASKDRARTEAFF

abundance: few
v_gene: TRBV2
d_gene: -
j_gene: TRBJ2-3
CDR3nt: TGTGCCAGCACGGAAACAGGTCTCCGGGGAGGCACAGATACGCAGTATTTT
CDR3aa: CASTETGLRGGTDTQYF

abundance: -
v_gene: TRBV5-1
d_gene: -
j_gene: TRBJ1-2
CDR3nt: TGCGCCAGCAGCTCCGGAGGAGGTGGTTGGGGCTACACCTTC
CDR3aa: CASSSGGGGWGYTF

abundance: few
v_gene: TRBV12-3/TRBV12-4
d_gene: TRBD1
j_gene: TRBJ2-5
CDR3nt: TGTGCCAGCAGTTTCCCCTCGACAGGGGCGACCCAGTACTTC
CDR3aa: CASSFPSTGATQYF

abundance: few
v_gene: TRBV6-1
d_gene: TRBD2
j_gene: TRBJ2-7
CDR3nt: TGTGCCAGCAGTGAACTAGCGGGGGTCTTCTACGAGCAGTACTTC
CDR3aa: CASSELAGVFYEQYF

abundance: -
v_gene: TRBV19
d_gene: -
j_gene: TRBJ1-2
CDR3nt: TGTGCCAGTAGTCCGGAACAGGGAGAGGGGTATGGCTACACCTTC
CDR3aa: CASSPEQGEGYGYTF

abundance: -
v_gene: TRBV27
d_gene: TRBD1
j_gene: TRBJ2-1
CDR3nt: TGTGCCAGCAGCTTGCCCCCGGGACAGGGGATAAACAATGAGCAGTTCTTC
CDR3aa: CASSLPPGQGINNEQFF

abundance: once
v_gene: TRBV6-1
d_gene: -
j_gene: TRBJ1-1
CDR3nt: TGTGCCAGCAGTGATCTGGCAGGCGGTGAAGCTTTCTTT
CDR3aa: CASSDLAGGEAFF

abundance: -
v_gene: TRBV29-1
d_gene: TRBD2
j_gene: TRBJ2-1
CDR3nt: TGCAGCGTTGATCAATCGGGACTAGCGTACAATGAGCAGTTCTTC
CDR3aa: CSVDQSGLAYNEQFF

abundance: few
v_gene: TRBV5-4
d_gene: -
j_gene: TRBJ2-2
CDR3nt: TGTGCCAGCAGTAGCGACGTTACCGGGGAGCTGTTTTTT
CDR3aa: CASSSDVTGELFF

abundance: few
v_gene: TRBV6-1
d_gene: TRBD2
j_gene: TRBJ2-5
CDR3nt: TGTGCCAGCGCTAGAGACCCGGGACTAGCGGGGACGGAAGAGACCCAGTACTTC
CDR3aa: CASARDPGLAGTEETQYF

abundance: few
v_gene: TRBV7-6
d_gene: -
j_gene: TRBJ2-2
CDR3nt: TGTGCCAGCAGCTTTGACAGAAACACCGGGGAGCTGTTTTTT
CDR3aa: CASSFDRNTGELFF

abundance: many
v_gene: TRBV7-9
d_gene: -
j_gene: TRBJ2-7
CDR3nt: TGTGCCAGCCGGGGACAACTGACTTACGAGCAGTACTTC
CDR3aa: CASRGQLTYEQYF

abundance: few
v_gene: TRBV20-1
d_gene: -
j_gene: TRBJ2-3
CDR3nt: TGCAGTGCTCGGGACATAAGCACAGATACGCAGTATTTT
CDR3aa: CSARDISTDTQYF

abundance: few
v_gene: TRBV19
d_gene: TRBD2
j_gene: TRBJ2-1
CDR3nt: TGTGCCAGTAGTTGGGGAGCGGGGGCTTACAATGAGCAGTTCTTC
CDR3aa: CASSWGAGAYNEQFF

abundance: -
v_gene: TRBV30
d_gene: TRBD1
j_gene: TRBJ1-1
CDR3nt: TGTGCCTGGAATCTTACAGGGGTGCTTTTGAACACTGAAGCTTTCTTT
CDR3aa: CAWNLTGVLLNTEAFF

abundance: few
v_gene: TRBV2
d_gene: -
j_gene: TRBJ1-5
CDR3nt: TGTGCCAGCAGTGAATATAGGCAGGGTCAGCCCCAGCATTTT
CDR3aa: CASSEYRQGQPQHF

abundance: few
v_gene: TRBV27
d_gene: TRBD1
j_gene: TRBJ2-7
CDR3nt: TGTGCCAGCAGTTCCAGGGGGCTGAAGTCCTACGAGCAGTACTTC
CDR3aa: CASSSRGLKSYEQYF

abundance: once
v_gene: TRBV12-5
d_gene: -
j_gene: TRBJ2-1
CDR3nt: TGTGCTAGCTCAACAGGGACCGATGAGCAGTTCTTC
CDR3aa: CASSTGTDEQFF

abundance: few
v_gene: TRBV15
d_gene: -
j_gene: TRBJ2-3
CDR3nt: TGTGCCACCAGCAGAGATAGGGGAGATACGCAGTATTTT
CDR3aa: CATSRDRGDTQYF

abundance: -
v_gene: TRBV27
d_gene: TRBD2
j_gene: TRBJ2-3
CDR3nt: TGTGCCAGCAGTTTCCTAGCGGGGTTAAACACAGATACGCAGTATTTT
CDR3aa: CASSFLAGLNTDTQYF

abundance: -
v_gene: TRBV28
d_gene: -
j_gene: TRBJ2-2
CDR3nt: TGTGCCAGCAGTTTATATCGGGGGTTCACCGGGGAGCTGTTTTTT
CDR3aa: CASSLYRGFTGELFF

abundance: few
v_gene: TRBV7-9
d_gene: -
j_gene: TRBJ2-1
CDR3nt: TGTGCCAGCAGCTTAGCGCTAGCGAGGGTTTACAATGAGCAGTTCTTC
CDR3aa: CASSLALARVYNEQFF

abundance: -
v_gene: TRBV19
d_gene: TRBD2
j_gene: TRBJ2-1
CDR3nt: TGTGCCAGTAGTATATGGGCGGGGGACTCCTACAATGAGCAGTTCTTC
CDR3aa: CASSIWAGDSYNEQFF

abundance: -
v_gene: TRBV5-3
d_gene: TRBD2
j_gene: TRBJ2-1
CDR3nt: TGTGCCAGCAGCTTGGATAGCGGGGGGGCGTCCTACAATGAGCAGTTCTTC
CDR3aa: CASSLDSGGASYNEQFF

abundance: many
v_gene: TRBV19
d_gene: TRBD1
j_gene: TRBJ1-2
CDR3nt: TGTGCCAGTAGTAGTCCGGGACAGGGCTTCTATGGCTACACCTTC
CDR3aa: CASSSPGQGFYGYTF

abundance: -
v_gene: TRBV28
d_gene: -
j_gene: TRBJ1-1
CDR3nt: TGTGCCAGCAGTTTCGGTCCAGGGGTTATGAACACTGAAGCTTTCTTT
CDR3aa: CASSFGPGVMNTEAFF

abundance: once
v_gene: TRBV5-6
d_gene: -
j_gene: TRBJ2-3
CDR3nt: TGTGCCAGCAGCGAACCACGAGTGAGGGGAACAGATACGCAGTATTTT
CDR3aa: CASSEPRVRGTDTQYF